Below are 15 T cell receptor beta chains sequenced from a single sample in a study of blood T cell repertoires in COVID-19. Method: immunoSEQ multiplex PCR; TCRdb's copy keeps in-frame clones and lacks some. The data show 200,000 to 250,000 clones, 75% to 90% seen once. Sample: peripheral blood. The receptors come from a woman older than 75 with COVID-19, enrolled during active disease.

Here the CDR3 DNA reads TGTGCCAGCTCACCGTCAACAGGGAAGAACACTGAAGCTTTCTTT. This encodes CASSPSTGKNTEAFF. V is TRBV18 and J is TRBJ1-1; D may be TRBD1 (6 bases). V gave up 3 bases and J gave up 1 base, with 12 bases separating them. CDR1 KGHSH and CDR2 LQKENI come from the germline V gene. This CDR3 has 15 residues.

The chain recombines TRBV5-1 with TRBJ1-6; D gene ambiguous. This CDR3 contains 13 residues. V lost 0 bases and J 10 bases, leaving 8 bases between the germline ends. Germline CDR1 and CDR2: SGHRS and YFSETQ. CDR3 nucleotide sequence: TGCGCCAGCAGCTTGGGTGAGGTATCACCCCTCCACTTT. Translating gives CASSLGEVSPLHF.

This clone has a single count. This chain uses TRBV5-1 with TRBJ1-1; the D is unclear. The CDR3 covers 15 residues. Trimming took 6 bases from V and 0 from J, leaving 15 bases between them. Germline lookup yields CDR1 SGHRS and CDR2 YFSETQ. The CDR3 spells CASMGGLNMNTEAFF. CDR3 in DNA: TGCGCCAGCATGGGAGGGTTGAATATGAACACTGAAGCTTTCTTT. Together with reference TRBV5-1 and TRBJ1-1, the CDR3 gives the full variable domain: KAGVTQTPRYLIKTRGQQVTLSCSPISGHRSVSWYQQTPGQGLQFLFEYFSETQRNKGNFPGRFSGRQFSNSRSEMNVSTLELGDSALYLCASMGGLNMNTEAFFGQGTRLTVV.

Many counts were recorded for this clone. This chain links TRBV29-1 with TRBJ1-1; TRBD1 matches at 7 bases. The CDR3 is 14 amino acids. J was trimmed by 3 bases and V by 7 bases; bases with no gene match: 11. From germline, CDR1 is SQVTM and CDR2 ANQGSEA. CDR3 sequence (DNA): TGCAGCGCCCTACGACAGGGAAAAGACACTGAAGCTTTCTTT. Its translation: CSALRQGKDTEAFF.

The V call is TRBV2, the J call TRBJ1-2; D gene uncertain. Trimming left V 8 bases short and J 3 bases short, with 16 bases between. CDR3 length equals 14 residues. The germline V gene encodes CDR1 SNHLY and CDR2 FYNNEI. The CDR3 DNA sequence: TGTGCCAGCCGCAATTCGCCCGGGGACTATGGCTACACCTTC. As protein: CASRNSPGDYGYTF. Full variable domain (rest looked up from reference TRBV2 and TRBJ1-2): EPEVTQTPSHQVTQMGQEVILRCVPISNHLYFYWYRQILGQKVEFLVSFYNNEISEKSEIFDDQFSVERPDGSNFTLKIRSTKLEDSAMYFCASRNSPGDYGYTFGSGTRLTVV.

The V and J genes are TRBV5-4 and TRBJ1-5, with 7 nucleotides matching TRBD1. CDR3 length: 16 amino acids. Germline CDR1 is SGHNT and CDR2 is YYREEE (reference sequence). Trimming took 4 bases from V and 4 from J; bases not matched to a gene: 11. CDR3 loop: CASSASPGTENQPQHF. The CDR3 DNA is TGTGCCAGCAGCGCAAGCCCCGGGACAGAAAATCAGCCCCAGCATTTT.

This clone was observed a few times. The genes are TRBV4-3 and TRBJ2-7; D is uncertain. This CDR3 spans 16 amino acids. Germline CDR1 is LGHNA and CDR2 is YSLEER. Trimming took off 1 base at V and 5 bases at J, with 18 bases between the two ends. CDR3 DNA: TGCGCCAGCAGCCAAGGGGCCGCGAGAGCCTACGACGAGCAGTACTTC. Translating gives CASSQGAARAYDEQYF.

This clone was observed a single time. V gene TRBV2 combines with J gene TRBJ1-6; 11 positions match TRBD1. Unmatched junction bases numbered 9, after V lost 1 base and J lost 10 bases. CDR1 is SNHLY, CDR2 FYNNEI, per germline. The CDR3 runs to 17 residues. CDR3 amino acids: CASSEERYGTGGSPLHF. The CDR3 region has the DNA TGTGCCAGCAGTGAAGAGAGATATGGGACAGGGGGATCACCCCTCCACTTT.

The V and J genes are TRBV7-9 and TRBJ1-4; TRBD1 is a possible D gene (6 bases). The V and J ends lost 5 bases and 0 bases respectively, with 13 bases between them. Germline CDR1 and CDR2: SEHNR and FQNEAQ (reference sequence). The CDR3 contains 16 residues. The chain's CDR3 is CASSPQDRPTNEKLFF. The DNA of the CDR3 is TGTGCCAGCAGCCCACAGGACAGACCAACTAATGAAAAACTGTTTTTT.

This clone was observed a few times. V and J are TRBV27 and TRBJ1-5; unclear D gene. The CDR3 length is 15 residues. Trimming cost V 6 bases and J 2 bases, with 14 bases left between them. CDR1 is MNHEY, CDR2 SMNVEV, per germline (reference sequence). In DNA, the CDR3 is TGTGCCAGCAGAAAGTCGGGGAAGGGCAATCAGCCCCAGCATTTT. It translates to CASRKSGKGNQPQHF.

The chain uses TRBV3-1 (or the pseudogene TRBV3-2) and TRBJ1-2; D gene ambiguous. Per the germline V gene, CDR1 is LGHDT and CDR2 is YNNKEL (reference sequence). V lost 4 bases and J lost 8, with 11 bases in between. CDR3 length equals 12 residues. The CDR3 DNA follows: TGTGCCAGCAGCCTCCTCGGTCTGGGCTACACCTTC. Translated: CASSLLGLGYTF.

The chain has TRBV27 and TRBJ1-5; no clear D. CDR1 and CDR2 (germline): MNHEY, SMNVEV (reference sequence). This CDR3 is built from 18 residues. V lost 2 bases to trimming and J lost 0 bases, with 17 bases between them. This CDR3 is CASSLRAVVGDSNQPQHF. CDR3 nucleotide sequence: TGTGCCAGCAGTTTAAGGGCGGTGGTGGGAGATAGCAATCAGCCCCAGCATTTT.

The chain recombines TRBV7-9 with TRBJ1-2; possibly TRBD1 for D (6 bases). Germline V gene data show CDR1 as SEHNR and CDR2 as FQNEAQ (reference sequence). V was cut by 5 bases and J by 6 bases, with 7 bases left in between. This CDR3 has 11 residues. The chain's CDR3 is CASSGQNGYTF. DNA of the CDR3: TGTGCCAGCAGCGGACAGAATGGCTACACCTTC. Using reference TRBV7-9 and TRBJ1-2 for the parts outside the CDR3, the full variable domain is DTGVSQNPRHKITKRGQNVTFRCDPISEHNRLYWYRQTLGQGPEFLTYFQNEAQLEKSRLLSDRFSAERPKGSFSTLEIQRTEQGDSAMYLCASSGQNGYTFGSGTRLTVV.

This chain links TRBV21-1 with TRBJ2-7; the D call in the table, TRBD1, was not verified against the DNA. TRBV21-1 is a listed pseudogene. This CDR3 contains 17 residues. The CDR3 nucleotides read TGTGCCAGCAGCAAACGAGGAGGGGGACAGGAGACCTACGAGCAGTACTTC. It codes for CASSKRGGGQETYEQYF.

The chain has TRBV24-1 and TRBJ1-5, with TRBD1 identical over 7 bases. V was pared by 9 bases and J by 3 bases, with 7 bases of the junction left unmatched. Germline V gives CDR1 KGHDR, CDR2 SFDVKD. The CDR3 loop spans 14 amino acids. CDR3 residues: CATQRTGDNQPQHF. The CDR3 nucleotides are TGTGCCACCCAACGGACAGGAGACAATCAGCCCCAGCATTTT.